What follows are 5 T cell receptor beta chains derived from one specimen sequenced in a study of response to subunit inactivated influenza vaccine. Each CDR3 protein is one row after TCRdb ran MiXCR on the RT-PCR reads. Of almost 250,000 distinct CDR3 sequences in the sample, approximately 12% were seen once. Sequenced material: non-naive T cells sorted from PBMCs, taken around 14 days before vaccination. Receptors originate from a man between 50 and 59 years old who received an inactivated influenza vaccine.

A few counts support this clonotype. The V gene is TRBV9, the J gene TRBJ2-6, with TRBD1 matching 10 bases. Germline assignment: CDR1 SGDLS and CDR2 YYNGEE. The ends lost 3 bases at V and 0 bases at J; junction bases unmatched: 3. CDR3 size: 17 residues. The CDR3 here is CASSADRGLSGANVLTF. CDR3 DNA sequence: TGTGCCAGCAGCGCCGACAGGGGGCTCTCTGGGGCCAACGTCCTGACTTTC.

The chain has TRBV18 and TRBJ2-7, with TRBD2 as a possible D gene (6 bases). Deletions cut 1 base from V and 5 bases from J, with 15 bases between. CDR1 KGHSH and CDR2 LQKENI come from the germline V gene. The CDR3 totals 15 residues. Written as DNA, the CDR3 is TGTGCCAGCTCACCACGGCAGGGAACGGGAGACGAGCAGTACTTC. This encodes CASSPRQGTGDEQYF. The variable domain in full, completed from reference TRBV18 and TRBJ2-7, reads NAGVMQNPRHLVRRRGQEARLRCSPMKGHSHVYWYRQLPEEGLKFMVYLQKENIIDESGMPKERFSAEFPKEGPSILRIQQVVRGDSAAYFCASSPRQGTGDEQYFGPGTRLTVT.

This clonotype occurred many times. The chain is built from TRBV7-9 and TRBJ2-7, with D unclear. Trimming pared 5 bases from V and 6 bases from J, leaving 8 bases between. CDR3 length: 11 amino acids. Germline V gene sequence: CDR1 SEHNR, CDR2 FQNEAQ (reference sequence). CDR3 sequence (DNA): TGTGCCAGCAGCGGGGATGGCGAGCAGTACTTC. Its protein is CASSGDGEQYF.

In its sample, this clonotype was seen a few times. CDR3 in DNA: TGTGCCAGCAGTTCGGCCATGACAGATAATCAGCCCCAGCATTTT. This codes for CASSSAMTDNQPQHF. The genes are TRBV12-3 or TRBV12-4 and TRBJ1-5, with D possibly matching TRBD1 (5 bases). This CDR3 is 15 amino acids long. With 4 bases removed from V and 4 bases from J, the gap between germline ends came to 14 bases.

The CDR3 bases are TGTGCCAGCAGTGGCCGTGAGGGACAGGGGGAAGATTTCTATGGCTACACCTTC. It encodes CASSGREGQGEDFYGYTF. The J gene is TRBJ1-2, the V gene TRBV28; 11 bases align to TRBD1. Per germline, CDR1 MDHEN and CDR2 SYDVKM. V shed 5 bases and J 4 bases; nucleotides not matched to a gene: 15. The CDR3 is 18 amino acids.